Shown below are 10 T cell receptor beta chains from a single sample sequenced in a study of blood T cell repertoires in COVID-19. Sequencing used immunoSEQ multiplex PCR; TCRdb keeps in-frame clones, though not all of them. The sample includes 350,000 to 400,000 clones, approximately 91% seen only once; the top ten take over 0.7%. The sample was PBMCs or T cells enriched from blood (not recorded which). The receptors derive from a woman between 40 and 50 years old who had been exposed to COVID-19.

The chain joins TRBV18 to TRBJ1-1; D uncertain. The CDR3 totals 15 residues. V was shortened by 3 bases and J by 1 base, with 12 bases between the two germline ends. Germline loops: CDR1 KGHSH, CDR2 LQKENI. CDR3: CASSPGGYRNTEAFF. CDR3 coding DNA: TGTGCCAGCTCACCCGGAGGGTACAGGAACACTGAAGCTTTCTTT. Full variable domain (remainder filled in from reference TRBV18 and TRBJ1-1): NAGVMQNPRHLVRRRGQEARLRCSPMKGHSHVYWYRQLPEEGLKFMVYLQKENIIDESGMPKERFSAEFPKEGPSILRIQQVVRGDSAAYFCASSPGGYRNTEAFFGQGTRLTVV.

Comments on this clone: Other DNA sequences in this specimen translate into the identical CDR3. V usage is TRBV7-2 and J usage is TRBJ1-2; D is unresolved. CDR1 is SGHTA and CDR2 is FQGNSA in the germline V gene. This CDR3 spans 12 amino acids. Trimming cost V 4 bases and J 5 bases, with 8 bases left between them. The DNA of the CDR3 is TGTGCCAGCAGCTCCACGGGTTATGGCTACACCTTC. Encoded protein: CASSSTGYGYTF.

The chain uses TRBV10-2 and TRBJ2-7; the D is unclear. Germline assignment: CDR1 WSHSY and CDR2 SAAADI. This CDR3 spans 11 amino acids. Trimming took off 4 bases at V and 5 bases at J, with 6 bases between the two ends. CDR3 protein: CASSGLDEQYF. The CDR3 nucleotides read TGCGCCAGCAGTGGGCTTGACGAGCAGTACTTC.

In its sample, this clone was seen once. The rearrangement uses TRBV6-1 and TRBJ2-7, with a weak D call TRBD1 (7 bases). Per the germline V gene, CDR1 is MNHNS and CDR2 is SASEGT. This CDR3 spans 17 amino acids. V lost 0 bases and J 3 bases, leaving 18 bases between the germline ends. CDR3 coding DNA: TGTGCCAGCAGTGAAGCGGGGGGACAGTCCAATTTCTACGAGCAGTACTTC. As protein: CASSEAGGQSNFYEQYF.

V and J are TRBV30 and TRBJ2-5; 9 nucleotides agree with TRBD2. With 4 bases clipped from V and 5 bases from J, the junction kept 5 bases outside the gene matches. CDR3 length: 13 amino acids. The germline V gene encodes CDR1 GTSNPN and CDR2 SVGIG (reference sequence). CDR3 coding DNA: TGTGCCTGGAATGCGGGAGGGTACGAGACCCAGTACTTC. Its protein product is CAWNAGGYETQYF.

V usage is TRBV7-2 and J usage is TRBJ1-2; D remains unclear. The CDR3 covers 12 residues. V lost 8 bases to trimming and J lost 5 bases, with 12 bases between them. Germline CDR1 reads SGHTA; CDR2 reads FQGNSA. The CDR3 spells CASGPMKYGYTF. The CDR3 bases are TGTGCCAGCGGCCCGATGAAATATGGCTACACCTTC. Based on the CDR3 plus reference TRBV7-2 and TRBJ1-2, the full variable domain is GAGVSQSPSNKVTEKGKDVELRCDPISGHTALYWYRQSLGQGLEFLIYFQGNSAPDKSGLPSDRFSAERTGGSVSTLTIQRTQQEDSAVYLCASGPMKYGYTFGSGTRLTVV.

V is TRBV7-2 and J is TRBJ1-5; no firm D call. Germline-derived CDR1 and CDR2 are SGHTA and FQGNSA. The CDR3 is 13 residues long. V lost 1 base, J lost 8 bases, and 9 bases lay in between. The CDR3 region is CASSLERWEPQHF. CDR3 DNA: TGTGCCAGCAGCTTAGAGAGGTGGGAGCCCCAGCATTTT.

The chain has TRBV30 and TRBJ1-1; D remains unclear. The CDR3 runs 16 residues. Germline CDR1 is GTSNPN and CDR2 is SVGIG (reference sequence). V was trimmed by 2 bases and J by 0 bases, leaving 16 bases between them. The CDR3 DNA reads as TGTGCCTGGAGTCCGCCTCTATGGAGGGTGAACACTGAAGCTTTCTTT. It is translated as CAWSPPLWRVNTEAFF.

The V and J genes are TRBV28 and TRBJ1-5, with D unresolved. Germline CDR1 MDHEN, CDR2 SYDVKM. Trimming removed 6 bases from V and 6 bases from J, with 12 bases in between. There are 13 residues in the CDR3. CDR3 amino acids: CASRHYTGQPQHF. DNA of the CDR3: TGTGCCAGCAGACACTATACGGGTCAGCCCCAGCATTTT.

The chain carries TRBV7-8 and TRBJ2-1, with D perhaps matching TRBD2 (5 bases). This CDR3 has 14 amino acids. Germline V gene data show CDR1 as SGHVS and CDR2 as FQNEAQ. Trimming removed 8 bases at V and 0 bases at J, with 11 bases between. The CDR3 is CASLPRDSYNEQFF. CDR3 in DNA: TGTGCCAGCCTCCCCCGGGACTCCTACAATGAGCAGTTCTTC.